A single sample gave rise to the 15 T cell receptor beta chains below, sequenced in a study of shared clonotypes between healthy human individuals. Method: immunoSEQ multiplex PCR; TCRdb's copy keeps in-frame clones and lacks some. The profile shows fewer than 1.4 million clones, approximately 80% of them singletons. Sequenced input: memory CD4+ T cells from PBMCs. The subset: CD45RA-negative fraction. The receptor source for this set is a man aged 18-30 years in good health. Some clones in this sample may be carry-over from other donors' samples.

V is TRBV6-1 and J is TRBJ2-1, with 8 bases fitting TRBD2. The length of the CDR3 is 15 residues. CDR1 is MNHNS and CDR2 is SASEGT in the germline V gene. The trim removed 6 bases at V and 4 bases at J, leaving 8 bases unmatched. Written as DNA, the CDR3 is TGTGCCAGCAGCCCACTAGCGGCAGCGTACAATGAGCAGTTCTTC. Protein product: CASSPLAAAYNEQFF.

The rearrangement links TRBV7-2 to TRBJ2-1; 9 nucleotides align to TRBD2. This CDR3 comprises 14 residues. In germline, CDR1 is SGHTA, CDR2 FQGNSA. The J segment lost 4 bases and the V segment lost 5 bases, leaving 3 bases of the junction unmatched. The CDR3, as DNA: TGTGCCAGCAGCCCTAGCGGGAATTACAATGAGCAGTTCTTC. Amino acids: CASSPSGNYNEQFF.

The chain carries TRBV4-1 and TRBJ2-7, with a possible D match to TRBD1 (5 bases). Looked up from germline, CDR1 is MGHRA and CDR2 is YSYEKL. This CDR3 contains 14 residues. Trimming removed 2 bases from V and 1 base from J, with 9 bases in between. This CDR3 reads CASSQRTISYEQYF. The DNA of the CDR3 is TGCGCCAGCAGCCAAAGGACAATATCCTACGAGCAGTACTTC.

This chain links TRBV7-9 with TRBJ2-7; TRBD1 agrees at 7 bases. Unmatched junction bases numbered 5, after V lost 3 bases and J lost 0 bases. The CDR3 spans 15 residues. Germline V gives CDR1 SEHNR, CDR2 FQNEAQ (reference sequence). CDR3 loop: CASSFQRDSSYEQYF. As DNA, the CDR3 is TGTGCCAGCAGCTTTCAGAGGGACAGCTCCTACGAGCAGTACTTC. Variable domain in full (rest from reference TRBV7-9 and TRBJ2-7): DTGVSQNPRHKITKRGQNVTFRCDPISEHNRLYWYRQTLGQGPEFLTYFQNEAQLEKSRLLSDRFSAERPKGSFSTLEIQRTEQGDSAMYLCASSFQRDSSYEQYFGPGTRLTVT.

This chain links TRBV18 with TRBJ1-3; 8 nucleotides line up with TRBD1. Germline V gene data show CDR1 as KGHSH and CDR2 as LQKENI. The V gene end was trimmed by 1 base and the J gene end by 3 bases; junction bases not matched to a gene: 5. This CDR3 spans 16 amino acids. DNA of the CDR3: TGTGCCAGCTCACCACTCCAGGGGGCGAGTGGAAACACCATATATTTT. Encoded protein: CASSPLQGASGNTIYF.

The chain couples TRBV5-4 to TRBJ2-1, with TRBD1 identical over 9 bases. Trimming at V came to 4 bases and at J to 2 bases, leaving 4 bases not matched to a gene. The CDR3 extends over 15 amino acids. Per the germline V gene, CDR1 is SGHNT and CDR2 is YYREEE (reference sequence). CDR3 loop: CASSPGQGPYNEQFF. DNA of the CDR3: TGTGCCAGCAGCCCGGGACAGGGACCCTACAATGAGCAGTTCTTC.

This CDR3 is CASSPGDRGREQYF. The CDR3 DNA reads TGCGCCAGCAGCCCGGGGGACAGGGGTCGCGAGCAGTACTTC. The rearrangement links TRBV5-1 to TRBJ2-7; TRBD1 aligns across 10 bases. Germline CDR1 is SGHRS and CDR2 is YFSETQ. The CDR3 runs to 14 residues. The J segment lost 6 bases and the V segment lost 4 bases, leaving 7 bases of the junction unmatched.

This chain connects TRBV10-3 to TRBJ2-5; 10 nucleotides agree with TRBD1. With V trimmed by 7 bases and J by 5 bases, 10 bases remained unmatched. In germline, CDR1 is ENHRY, CDR2 SYGVKD. The CDR3 spans 15 residues. The CDR3 is CAITPDRGSQETQYF. CDR3 bases: TGTGCCATCACCCCGGACAGGGGGAGCCAGGAGACCCAGTACTTC.

The rearrangement uses TRBV5-4 and TRBJ2-3; 14 positions match TRBD2. This CDR3 is built from 20 residues. Germline values: CDR1 SGHNT, CDR2 YYREEE (reference sequence). The J segment lost 1 base and the V segment lost 3 bases, leaving 13 bases of the junction unmatched. This CDR3 is CASSSGGGTSGRVGTDTQYF. CDR3 bases: TGTGCCAGCAGCTCGGGCGGGGGGACTAGCGGGAGAGTGGGCACAGATACGCAGTATTTT.

The chain has TRBV4-2 and TRBJ2-1, with 10 bases that match TRBD2. J lost 2 bases, V lost 1 base, and 2 bases had no gene match. The CDR3 covers 16 residues. Per germline, CDR1 LGHNA and CDR2 YNFKEQ. CDR3 sequence reads: CASSQGTSGAYNEQFF. The CDR3 nucleotides are TGTGCCAGCAGCCAAGGGACTAGCGGAGCCTACAATGAGCAGTTCTTC.

The chain couples TRBV14 to TRBJ2-1; D gene unclear. The CDR3 loop spans 12 amino acids. The germline V gene encodes CDR1 SGHDN and CDR2 FVKESK. V was pared by 4 bases and J by 7 bases, with 8 bases between. DNA of the CDR3: TGTGCCAGCAGCCCGTCGTGGAATGAGCAGTTCTTC. It translates to CASSPSWNEQFF.

The chain has TRBV7-2 and TRBJ2-7; D tentatively reads TRBD1 or TRBD2 (5 bases each). CDR1 is SGHTA and CDR2 is FQGNSA in the germline V gene. V was trimmed by 4 bases and J by 6 bases, leaving 13 bases between them. The CDR3 is 13 amino acids. The CDR3 DNA is TGTGCCAGCAGCTCGGGACGGGGCCGCGAGCAGTACTTC. Protein product: CASSSGRGREQYF.

This clone was counted a single time. The rearrangement uses TRBV21-1 and TRBJ1-1. TRBV21-1 is tagged as a pseudogene. This CDR3 has 13 residues. Here the CDR3 reads CASSKETNTEAFF. Written as DNA, the CDR3 is TGTGCCAGCAGCAAAGAGACGAACACTGAAGCTTTCTTT.

The rearrangement uses TRBV7-9 and TRBJ2-1; TRBD2 matches 10 bases. Germline loops: CDR1 SEHNR, CDR2 FQNEAQ (reference sequence). V was clipped by 5 bases and J by 8 bases; unmatched bases: 12. The CDR3 is made up of 16 amino acids. CDR3 protein: CASSPRWASGSYEQFF. CDR3 DNA: TGTGCCAGCAGCCCCCGATGGGCTAGCGGGAGCTATGAGCAGTTCTTC.

Turning to this clone: An end of the junction does not agree with germline; a read error may underlie this. This sample includes further DNA sequences coding for the same CDR3. V gene TRBV29-1 combines with J gene TRBJ2-3, with 9 bases lining up with TRBD1. Germline V CDR1 and CDR2: SQVTM, ANQGSEA. CDR3 length: 12 residues. CDR3 nucleotides: TGCAGCGTTGGGACAGGGGCAGACACGCAGTATTTT. Translating it yields CSVGTGADTQYF.